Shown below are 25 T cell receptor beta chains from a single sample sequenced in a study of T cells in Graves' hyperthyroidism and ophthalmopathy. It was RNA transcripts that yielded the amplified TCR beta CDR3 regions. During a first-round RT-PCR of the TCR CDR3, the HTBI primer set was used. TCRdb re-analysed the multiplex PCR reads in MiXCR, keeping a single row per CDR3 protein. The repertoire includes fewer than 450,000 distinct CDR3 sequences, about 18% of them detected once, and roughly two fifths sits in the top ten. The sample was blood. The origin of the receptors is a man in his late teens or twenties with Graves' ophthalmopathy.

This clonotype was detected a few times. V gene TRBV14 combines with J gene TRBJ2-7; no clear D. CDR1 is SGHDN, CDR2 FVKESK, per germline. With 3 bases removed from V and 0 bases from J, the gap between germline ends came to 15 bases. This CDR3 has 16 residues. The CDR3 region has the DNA TGTGCCAGCAGCCACGGTGGTTTTCTGAGCTCCTACGAGCAGTACTTC. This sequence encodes CASSHGGFLSSYEQYF.

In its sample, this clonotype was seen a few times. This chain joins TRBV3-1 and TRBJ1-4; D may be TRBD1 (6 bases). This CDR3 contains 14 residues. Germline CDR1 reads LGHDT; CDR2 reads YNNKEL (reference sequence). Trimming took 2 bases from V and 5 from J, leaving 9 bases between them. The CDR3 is CASSQFRGNEKLFF. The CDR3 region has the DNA TGTGCCAGCAGCCAATTCAGGGGCAATGAAAAACTGTTTTTT.

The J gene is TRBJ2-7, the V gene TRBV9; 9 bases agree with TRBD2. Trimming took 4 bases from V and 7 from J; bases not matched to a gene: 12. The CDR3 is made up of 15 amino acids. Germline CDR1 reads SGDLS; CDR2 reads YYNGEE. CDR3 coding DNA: TGTGCCAGCAGCCAAGAGGGCGGGGGGGTGCATGAGCAGTACTTC. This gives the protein CASSQEGGGVHEQYF.

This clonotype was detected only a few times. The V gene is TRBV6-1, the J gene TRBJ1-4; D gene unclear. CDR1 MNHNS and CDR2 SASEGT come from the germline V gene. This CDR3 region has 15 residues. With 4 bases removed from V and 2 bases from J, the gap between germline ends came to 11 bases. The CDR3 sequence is CASSAYSGTNEKLFF. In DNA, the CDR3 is TGTGCCAGCAGTGCATACAGCGGGACTAATGAAAAACTGTTTTTT.

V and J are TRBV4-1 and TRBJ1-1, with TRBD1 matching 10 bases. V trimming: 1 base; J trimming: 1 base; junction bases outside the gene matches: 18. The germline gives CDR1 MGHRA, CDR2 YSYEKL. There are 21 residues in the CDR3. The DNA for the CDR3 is TGCGCCAGCAGCCAAGCGGGGTTCCTCGGACAGGGGGAAAGACGGAACACTGAAGCTTTCTTT. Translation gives CASSQAGFLGQGERRNTEAFF.

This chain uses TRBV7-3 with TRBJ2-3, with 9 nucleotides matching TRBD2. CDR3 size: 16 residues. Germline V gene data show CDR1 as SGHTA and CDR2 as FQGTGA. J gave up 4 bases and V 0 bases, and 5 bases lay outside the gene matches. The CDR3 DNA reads TGTGCCAGCAGCTTAACGCGGGGGGGTGGGGCAGATACGCAGTATTTT. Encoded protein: CASSLTRGGGADTQYF.

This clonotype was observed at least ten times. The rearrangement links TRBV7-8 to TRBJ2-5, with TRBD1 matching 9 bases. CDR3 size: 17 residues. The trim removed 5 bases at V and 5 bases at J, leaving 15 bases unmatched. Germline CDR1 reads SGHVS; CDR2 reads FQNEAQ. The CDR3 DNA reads TGTGCCAGCAGCACCCCTAGGACAGGGGACGCCTTTGAGACCCAGTACTTC. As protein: CASSTPRTGDAFETQYF.

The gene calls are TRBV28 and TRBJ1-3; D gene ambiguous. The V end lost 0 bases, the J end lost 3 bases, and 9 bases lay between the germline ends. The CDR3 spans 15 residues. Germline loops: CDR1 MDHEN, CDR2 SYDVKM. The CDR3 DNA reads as TGTGCCAGCAGTTTATGGGCAGTTGTTGGAAACACCATATATTTT. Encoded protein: CASSLWAVVGNTIYF.

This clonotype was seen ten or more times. CDR3: CASSIRTGMDTQYF. Written as DNA, the CDR3 is TGTGCCAGCAGCATACGGACAGGGATGGATACGCAGTATTTT. This chain connects TRBV3-1 to TRBJ2-3, with 8 nucleotides matching TRBD1. Germline V gene sequence: CDR1 LGHDT, CDR2 YNNKEL (reference sequence). This CDR3 comprises 14 residues. Trimming at V came to 5 bases and at J to 6 bases, leaving 7 bases not matched to a gene.

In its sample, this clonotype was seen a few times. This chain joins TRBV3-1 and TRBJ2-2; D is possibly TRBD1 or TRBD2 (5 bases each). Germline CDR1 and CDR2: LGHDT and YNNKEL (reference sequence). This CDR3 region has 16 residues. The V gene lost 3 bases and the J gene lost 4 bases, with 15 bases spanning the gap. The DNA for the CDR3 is TGTGCCAGCAGCCAGCTTGGGGGATCGGGCACCGGGGAGCTGTTTTTT. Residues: CASSQLGGSGTGELFF.

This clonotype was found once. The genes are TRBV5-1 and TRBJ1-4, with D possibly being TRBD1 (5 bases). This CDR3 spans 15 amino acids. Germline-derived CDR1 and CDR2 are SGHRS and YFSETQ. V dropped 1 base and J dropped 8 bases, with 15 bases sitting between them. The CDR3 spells CASSLFPGIKEKLFF. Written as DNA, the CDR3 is TGCGCCAGCAGCTTGTTTCCAGGGATAAAGGAAAAACTGTTTTTT. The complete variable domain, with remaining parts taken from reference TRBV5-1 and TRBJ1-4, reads KAGVTQTPRYLIKTRGQQVTLSCSPISGHRSVSWYQQTPGQGLQFLFEYFSETQRNKGNFPGRFSGRQFSNSRSEMNVSTLELGDSALYLCASSLFPGIKEKLFFGSGTQLSVL.

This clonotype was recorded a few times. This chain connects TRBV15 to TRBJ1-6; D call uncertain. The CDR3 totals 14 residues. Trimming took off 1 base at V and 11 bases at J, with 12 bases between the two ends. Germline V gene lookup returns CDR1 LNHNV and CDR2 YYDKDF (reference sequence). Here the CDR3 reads CATSRVDRDPPLHF. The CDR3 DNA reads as TGTGCCACCAGCAGAGTGGACCGGGATCCACCCCTCCACTTT.

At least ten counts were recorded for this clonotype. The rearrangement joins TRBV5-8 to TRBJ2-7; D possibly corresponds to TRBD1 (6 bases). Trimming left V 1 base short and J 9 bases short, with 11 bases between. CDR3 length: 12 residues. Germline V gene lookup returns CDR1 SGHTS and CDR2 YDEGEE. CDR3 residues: CASSLLQGAQYF. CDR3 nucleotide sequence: TGTGCCAGCAGCTTGTTACAGGGCGCGCAGTACTTC. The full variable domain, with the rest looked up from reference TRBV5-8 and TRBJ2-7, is EAGVTQSPTHLIKTRGQQATLRCSPISGHTSVYWYQQALGLGLQFLLWYDEGEERNRGNFPPRFSGRQFPNYSSELNVNALELEDSALYLCASSLLQGAQYFGPGTRLTVT.

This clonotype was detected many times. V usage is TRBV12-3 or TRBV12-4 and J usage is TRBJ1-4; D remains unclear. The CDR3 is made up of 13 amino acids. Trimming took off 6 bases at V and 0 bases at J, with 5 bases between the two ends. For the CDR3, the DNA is TGTGCCAGCAGACGGGCAACTAATGAAAAACTGTTTTTT. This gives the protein CASRRATNEKLFF.

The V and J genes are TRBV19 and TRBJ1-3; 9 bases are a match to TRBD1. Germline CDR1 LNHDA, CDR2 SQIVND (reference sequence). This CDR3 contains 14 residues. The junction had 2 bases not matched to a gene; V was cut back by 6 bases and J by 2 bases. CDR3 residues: CASRRTGAGNTIYF. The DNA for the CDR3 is TGTGCCAGTAGGAGGACAGGGGCTGGAAACACCATATATTTT.

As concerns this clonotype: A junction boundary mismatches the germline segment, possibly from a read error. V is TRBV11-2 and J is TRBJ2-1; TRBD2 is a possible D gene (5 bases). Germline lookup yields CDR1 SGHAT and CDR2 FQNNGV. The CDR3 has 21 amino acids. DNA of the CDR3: TGTGCCAGCAGCCCGGTGAATGTCAGGCGCCTAGCAAGAAGCTCCTACAATGGGCAGTTCTTC. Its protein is CASSPVNVRRLARSSYNGQFF.

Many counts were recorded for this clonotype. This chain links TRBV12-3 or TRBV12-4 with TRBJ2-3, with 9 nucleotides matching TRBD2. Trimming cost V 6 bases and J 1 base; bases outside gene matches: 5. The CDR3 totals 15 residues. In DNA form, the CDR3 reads TGTGCCAGCAGCCCTAGCGGGACCCGCACAGATACGCAGTATTTT. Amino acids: CASSPSGTRTDTQYF.

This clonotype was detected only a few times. This CDR3 is CASSPDRGMGGYTF. The DNA of the CDR3 is TGTGCCAGCAGCCCCGACAGGGGAATGGGTGGCTACACCTTC. The V call is TRBV6-1, the J call TRBJ1-2; 8 positions match TRBD1. This CDR3 has 14 amino acids. The germline V gene encodes CDR1 MNHNS and CDR2 SASEGT. V was pared by 6 bases and J by 7 bases, with 10 bases of the junction left unmatched.

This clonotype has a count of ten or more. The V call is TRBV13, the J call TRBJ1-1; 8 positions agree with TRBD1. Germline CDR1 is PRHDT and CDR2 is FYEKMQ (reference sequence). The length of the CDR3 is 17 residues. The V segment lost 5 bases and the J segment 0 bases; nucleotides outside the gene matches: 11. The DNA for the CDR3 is TGTGCCAGCAGCCGATCCGGGGCAGGGGGCCTGAACACTGAAGCTTTCTTT. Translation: CASSRSGAGGLNTEAFF.

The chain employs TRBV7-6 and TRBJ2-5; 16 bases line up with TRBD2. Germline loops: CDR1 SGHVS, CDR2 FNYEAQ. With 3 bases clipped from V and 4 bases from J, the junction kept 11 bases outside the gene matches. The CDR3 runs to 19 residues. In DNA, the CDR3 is TGTGCCAGCAGCTTGGGACTAGCGGGGGGGAGATCGGCAGGAGAGACCCAGTACTTC. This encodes CASSLGLAGGRSAGETQYF.

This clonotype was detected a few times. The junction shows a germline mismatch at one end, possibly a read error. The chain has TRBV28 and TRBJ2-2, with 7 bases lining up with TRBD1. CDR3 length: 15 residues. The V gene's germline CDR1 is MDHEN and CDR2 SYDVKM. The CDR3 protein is CASSLRDSDTGKLFF. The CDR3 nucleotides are TGTGCCAGCAGTTTAAGGGACAGCGACACCGGGAAGCTGTTTTTT. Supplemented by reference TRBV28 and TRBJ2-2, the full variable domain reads DVKVTQSSRYLVKRTGEKVFLECVQDMDHENMFWYRQDPGLGLRLIYFSYDVKMKEKGDIPEGYSVSREKKERFSLILESASTNQTSMYLCASSLRDSDTGKLFFGEGSRLTVL.

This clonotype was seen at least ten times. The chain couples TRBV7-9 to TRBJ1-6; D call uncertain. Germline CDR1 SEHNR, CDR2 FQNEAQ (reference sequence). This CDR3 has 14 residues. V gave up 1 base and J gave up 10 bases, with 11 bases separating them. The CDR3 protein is CASSLGLDGSPLHF. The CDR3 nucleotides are TGTGCCAGCAGCTTAGGCTTGGACGGGTCACCCCTCCACTTT.

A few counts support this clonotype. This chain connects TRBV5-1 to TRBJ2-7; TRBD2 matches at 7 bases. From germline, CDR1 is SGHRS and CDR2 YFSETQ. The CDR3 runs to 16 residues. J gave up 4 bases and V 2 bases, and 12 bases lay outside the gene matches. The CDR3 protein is CASSFGDSGGGYEQYF. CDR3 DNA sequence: TGCGCCAGCAGCTTTGGAGACAGTGGGGGGGGGTACGAGCAGTACTTC.

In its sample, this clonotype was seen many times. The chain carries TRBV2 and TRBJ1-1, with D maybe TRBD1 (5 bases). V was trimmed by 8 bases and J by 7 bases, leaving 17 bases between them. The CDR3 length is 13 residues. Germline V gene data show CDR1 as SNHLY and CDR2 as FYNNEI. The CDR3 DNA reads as TGTGCCAGCTGCTTGGACATGTTTCTTGAAGCTTTCTTT. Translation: CASCLDMFLEAFF.

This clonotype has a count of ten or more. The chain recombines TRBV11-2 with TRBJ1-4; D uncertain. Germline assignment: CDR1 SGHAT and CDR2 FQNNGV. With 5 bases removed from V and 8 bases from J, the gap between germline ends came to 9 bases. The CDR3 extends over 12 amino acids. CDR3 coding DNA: TGTGCCAGCAGCCCCCGAGGCGAAAAACTGTTTTTT. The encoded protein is CASSPRGEKLFF.